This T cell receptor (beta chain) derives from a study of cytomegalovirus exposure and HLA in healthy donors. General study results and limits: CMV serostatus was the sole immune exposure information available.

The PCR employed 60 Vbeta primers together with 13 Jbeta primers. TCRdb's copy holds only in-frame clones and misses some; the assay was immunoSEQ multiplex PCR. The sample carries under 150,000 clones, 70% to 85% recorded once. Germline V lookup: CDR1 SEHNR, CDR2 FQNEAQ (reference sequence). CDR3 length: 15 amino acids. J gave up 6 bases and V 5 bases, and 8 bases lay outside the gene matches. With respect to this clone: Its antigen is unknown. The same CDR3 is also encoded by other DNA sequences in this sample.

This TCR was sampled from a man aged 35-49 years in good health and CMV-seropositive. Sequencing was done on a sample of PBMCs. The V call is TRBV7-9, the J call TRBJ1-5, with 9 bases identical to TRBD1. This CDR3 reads CASSLGTGTSQPQHF. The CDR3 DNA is TGTGCCAGCAGCCTAGGGACAGGGACCTCTCAGCCCCAGCATTTT.